The source of this TCR beta chain is a study of blood T cell repertoires in COVID-19. Overall study context: The United States, Italy and Spain were the sources of the acute and convalescent COVID-19 samples. From T cells, B-cell-depleted T cells, or PBMCs came the material, which was cDNA or gDNA.

The V gene end was trimmed by 5 bases and the J gene end by 6 bases; junction bases not matched to a gene: 2. The CDR3 extends over 12 amino acids. CDR1 and CDR2 (germline): MDHEN, SYDVKM. Original processing notes: Reference gene primer amplification yielded estimated nucleated cell counts. Here immunoSEQ multiplex PCR was the method, and the copy in TCRdb shows in-frame clones only, minus some. V and J calls plus clone size are reproduced from that table; the DNA served to infer D and trimming. The sample records about 480,000 clones, roughly 89% being singletons. Seattle's enrolled individuals joined amid active infection and were then monitored longitudinally.

What was sequenced was peripheral blood. The TCR sequence derives from a young man with COVID-19, enrolled during active disease. The chain carries TRBV28 and TRBJ1-2; the match to TRBD1 covers 8 bases. The CDR3 nucleotides are TGTGCCAGCAGTCTGGACAGGGATGGCTACACCTTC. Protein sequence: CASSLDRDGYTF.